Shown below are 20 T cell receptor beta chains from a single sample sequenced in a study of response to subunit inactivated influenza vaccine. TCRdb processed the RT-PCR reads anew with MiXCR; each CDR3 protein has one entry. There are 450,000 to 600,000 distinct CDR3 sequences in the sample; roughly 7.6% occur only once, and around 13% lies in the top ten. The specimen comprised PBMCs from blood, sampled around 25 months after vaccination. The receptors shown here come from a man aged 50 to 69 who received an inactivated influenza vaccine.

In its sample, this clonotype was seen many times. The V and J genes are TRBV9 and TRBJ1-1; the D is unclear. V shed 0 bases and J shed 5 bases, with 8 bases lying between them. Looked up from germline, CDR1 is SGDLS and CDR2 is YYNGEE. The CDR3 is 13 amino acids. The DNA of the CDR3 is TGTGCCAGCAGCGTAGATGTATCTACTGAAGCTTTCTTT. It codes for CASSVDVSTEAFF.

The V call is TRBV20-1, the J call TRBJ2-1, with TRBD2 identical over 8 bases. Trimming at V came to 4 bases and at J to 9 bases, leaving 8 bases not matched to a gene. This CDR3 is built from 13 residues. Germline V gene lookup returns CDR1 DFQATT and CDR2 SNEGSKA (reference sequence). Here the CDR3 DNA reads TGCAGTGCTATTATGGGAGCGGGAGTTGAGCAGTTCTTC. Encoded protein: CSAIMGAGVEQFF.

This clonotype came up a few times. V gene TRBV27 combines with J gene TRBJ2-7; D gene ambiguous. The V and J ends lost 3 bases and 0 bases respectively, with 12 bases between them. CDR3 size: 15 residues. CDR1 is MNHEY and CDR2 is SMNVEV in the germline V gene (reference sequence). The CDR3 DNA is TGTGCCAGCAGTTTTGGAAGTCTACTCTCCTACGAGCAGTACTTC. The encoded protein is CASSFGSLLSYEQYF.

This clonotype appeared many times. The rearrangement uses TRBV5-1 and TRBJ1-2; D may be TRBD1 (5 bases). In germline, CDR1 is SGHRS, CDR2 YFSETQ. The V and J ends lost 3 bases and 2 bases respectively, with 14 bases between them. The CDR3 covers 15 residues. CDR3 sequence: CASSSRQGANYGYTF. The CDR3 DNA sequence: TGCGCCAGCAGCTCCCGACAAGGGGCGAACTATGGCTACACCTTC. The variable domain in full, completed from reference TRBV5-1 and TRBJ1-2, reads KAGVTQTPRYLIKTRGQQVTLSCSPISGHRSVSWYQQTPGQGLQFLFEYFSETQRNKGNFPGRFSGRQFSNSRSEMNVSTLELGDSALYLCASSSRQGANYGYTFGSGTRLTVV.

The sample holds a few counts of this clonotype. The J gene is TRBJ2-3, the V gene TRBV7-9; 11 bases map to TRBD2. The V gene end was trimmed by 5 bases and the J gene end by 6 bases; junction bases not matched to a gene: 7. The CDR3 sequence is 15 residues long. Germline loops: CDR1 SEHNR, CDR2 FQNEAQ (reference sequence). CDR3 nucleotide sequence: TGTGCCAGCAGCACGCTAGCGGGAGGATCGGATACGCAGTATTTT. Its protein product is CASSTLAGGSDTQYF. Supplemented by reference TRBV7-9 and TRBJ2-3, the full variable domain reads DTGVSQNPRHKITKRGQNVTFRCDPISEHNRLYWYRQTLGQGPEFLTYFQNEAQLEKSRLLSDRFSAERPKGSFSTLEIQRTEQGDSAMYLCASSTLAGGSDTQYFGPGTRLTVL.

This chain links TRBV18 with TRBJ2-7, with 8 bases identical to TRBD2. V was pared by 2 bases and J by 4 bases, with 19 bases of the junction left unmatched. This CDR3 comprises 19 residues. In germline, CDR1 is KGHSH, CDR2 LQKENI. The DNA of the CDR3 is TGTGCCAGCTCACCAATTGGAGAAGCGGGAGTTAACCAACCTTACGAGCAGTACTTC. Amino acids: CASSPIGEAGVNQPYEQYF. The full variable domain, its missing parts supplied by reference TRBV18 and TRBJ2-7, is NAGVMQNPRHLVRRRGQEARLRCSPMKGHSHVYWYRQLPEEGLKFMVYLQKENIIDESGMPKERFSAEFPKEGPSILRIQQVVRGDSAAYFCASSPIGEAGVNQPYEQYFGPGTRLTVT.

This clonotype was observed at least ten times. This chain connects TRBV20-1 to TRBJ2-7, with 7 bases aligning to TRBD1. The CDR3 loop spans 13 amino acids. Trimming at V came to 5 bases and at J to 6 bases, leaving 10 bases not matched to a gene. Germline V gene data show CDR1 as DFQATT and CDR2 as SNEGSKA (reference sequence). CDR3 in amino acids: CSAPLNRGGEQYF. Written as DNA, the CDR3 is TGCAGTGCTCCGTTAAACAGGGGCGGCGAGCAGTACTTC.

The table lists this clonotype with many counts. This chain links TRBV5-1 with TRBJ2-7; the match to TRBD1 covers 8 bases. J gave up 0 bases and V 3 bases, and 8 bases lay outside the gene matches. The CDR3 covers 16 residues. The V gene's germline CDR1 is SGHRS and CDR2 YFSETQ. CDR3 DNA: TGCGCCAGCAGCTCCGCAGGGACAGGCCTCTCCTACGAGCAGTACTTC. Protein product: CASSSAGTGLSYEQYF.

This clonotype occurred many times. This chain connects TRBV7-7 to TRBJ2-2; the match to TRBD2 covers 13 bases. Trimming cost V 6 bases and J 5 bases; bases outside gene matches: 3. Germline CDR1 SSHAT, CDR2 FNYEAQ (reference sequence). The CDR3 sequence is 15 residues long. DNA of the CDR3: TGTGCCAGCAGTTCGACTAGCGGGAGGACCGGGGAGCTGTTTTTT. It encodes CASSSTSGRTGELFF.

The rearrangement uses TRBV15 and TRBJ2-7; 7 nucleotides agree with TRBD1. This CDR3 comprises 14 residues. The V gene end was trimmed by 3 bases and the J gene end by 0 bases; junction bases not matched to a gene: 2. Germline values: CDR1 LNHNV, CDR2 YYDKDF (reference sequence). The CDR3 bases are TGTGCCACCAGCAGTGGACAGGACTCCTACGAGCAGTACTTC. Amino acid sequence: CATSSGQDSYEQYF.

This clonotype turned up a few times. The rearrangement joins TRBV20-1 to TRBJ1-1; tentatively, D is TRBD1 (5 bases). The CDR3 extends over 11 amino acids. Germline CDR1 reads DFQATT; CDR2 reads SNEGSKA (reference sequence). As DNA, the CDR3 is TGCACTACGGGGGTGGGGACTGAAGCTTTCTTT. Translated: CTTGVGTEAFF.

This clonotype appeared a few times. J is TRBJ2-2 and V is TRBV3-1; a weak D match, TRBD2 (6 bases). This CDR3 has 16 residues. The germline CDR1 and CDR2 sequences are LGHDT and YNNKEL (reference sequence). The ends were cut back, 1 base at V and 0 bases at J, with 9 bases in the middle. This CDR3 reads CASSQAAGPNTGELFF. In DNA form, the CDR3 reads TGTGCCAGCAGCCAAGCTGCGGGGCCGAACACCGGGGAGCTGTTTTTT.

V is TRBV5-1 and J is TRBJ2-1, with 10 bases lining up with TRBD2. This CDR3 has 15 amino acids. Germline V lookup: CDR1 SGHRS, CDR2 YFSETQ. J lost 8 bases, V lost 0 bases, and 5 bases had no gene match. The CDR3 nucleotides are TGCGCCAGCAGCTTGGCTCCTAGCGGGGGATATGAGCAGTTCTTC. Its protein is CASSLAPSGGYEQFF.

The chain recombines TRBV7-2 with TRBJ2-6, with D unclear. The germline V and J ends were trimmed by 5 bases and 0 bases, with 11 bases remaining between them. CDR3 length: 16 amino acids. Germline V gene lookup returns CDR1 SGHTA and CDR2 FQGNSA. CDR3 coding DNA: TGTGCCAGCAGCCCCGGGCCCTTCTCTGGGGCCAACGTCCTGACTTTC. This gives the protein CASSPGPFSGANVLTF.

Only a few counts were recorded for this clonotype. The chain combines TRBV29-1 with TRBJ1-2, with D possibly being TRBD1 (6 bases). Per the germline V gene, CDR1 is SQVTM and CDR2 is ANQGSEA. The germline V and J ends were trimmed by 1 base and 7 bases, with 13 bases remaining between them. The CDR3 has 13 amino acids. The CDR3 reads CSVEVGQRSGYTF. In nucleotides, the CDR3 is TGCAGCGTTGAAGTAGGACAGAGAAGTGGCTACACCTTC.

The rearrangement uses TRBV29-1 and TRBJ2-1; 8 bases align to TRBD2. The V and J ends lost 3 bases and 2 bases, in that order; junction bases with no gene match: 6. This CDR3 spans 15 amino acids. The germline CDR1 and CDR2 sequences are SQVTM and ANQGSEA. CDR3 residues: CSVDKPGLAYNEQFF. DNA of the CDR3: TGCAGCGTTGACAAGCCGGGACTAGCCTACAATGAGCAGTTCTTC.

This clonotype showed up just a few times. The V and J genes are TRBV2 and TRBJ2-1; 12 bases line up with TRBD2. V trimming: 6 bases; J trimming: 7 bases; junction bases outside the gene matches: 10. Germline V gene lookup returns CDR1 SNHLY and CDR2 FYNNEI. CDR3 length: 16 amino acids. CDR3 loop: CASSARASGRANEQFF. The CDR3 region has the DNA TGTGCCAGCAGCGCCCGCGCTAGCGGGAGGGCGAATGAGCAGTTCTTC.

Ten or more counts support this clonotype. The chain employs TRBV12-3 or TRBV12-4 and TRBJ1-1, with D possibly matching TRBD1 (6 bases). V lost 7 bases and J lost 11, with 14 bases in between. This CDR3 comprises 11 residues. CDR3 residues: CASTGEGEAFF. For the CDR3, the DNA is TGTGCCAGCACAGGGGAAGGTGAGGCTTTCTTT.

Concerning this clonotype itself: At one boundary the junction diverges from the germline segment, which might be a read error. The rearrangement joins TRBV20-1 to TRBJ1-3, with D unresolved. Looked up from germline, CDR1 is DFQATT and CDR2 is SNEGSKA (reference sequence). The CDR3 has 15 amino acids. CDR3 protein: CCARVTQLSGNTIYF. The CDR3 DNA reads TGCTGTGCTAGAGTAACACAGCTCTCTGGAAACACCATATATTTT.

The chain has TRBV11-2 and TRBJ1-2, with TRBD1 matching over 7 bases. This CDR3 spans 14 amino acids. Losses at the gene ends were 2 bases for V and 4 bases for J; bases not matched to a gene: 4. CDR1 SGHAT and CDR2 FQNNGV come from the germline V gene. The DNA of the CDR3 is TGTGCCAGCAGCTTACGAGGGGGCCTCTATGGCTACACCTTC. Its protein product is CASSLRGGLYGYTF.